This is a list of T cell receptor beta chains from one sample in a study of T cells in Graves' hyperthyroidism and ophthalmopathy. TCRdb recomputed calls from the multiplex PCR reads with MiXCR, one row per CDR3 protein. The sample consists of some 550,000 distinct CDR3 sequences, roughly a sixth of them appearing once. Sequences were obtained from blood. Receptor source: a woman in her 40s with Graves' ophthalmopathy. Both conserved end residues are part of each CDR3. Fields, in order: V gene, clone size, J gene, CDR3 protein. Rows may omit the clone size; those that give it use once, few, many or a size class.

TRBV4-1	many	TRBJ1-3	CASSQEGGGNTIYF
TRBV12-3/TRBV12-4	many	TRBJ2-1	CASSGGTRRSTDEQFF
TRBV3-1	many	TRBJ2-7	CASSQRGRDEQYF
TRBV5-1	many	TRBJ2-1	CASSLAGLAGYNEQFF
TRBV6-1	few	TRBJ2-5	CASSNSGGAAETQYF
TRBV29-1	NA	TRBJ2-1	CSAAGAGGSNEQFF
TRBV6-1	few	TRBJ1-5	CASSEGDREIRPQHF
TRBV3-1	many	TRBJ2-1	CASSQGGVSGRTEQFF
TRBV20-1	many	TRBJ2-5	CSAIKGGGGQETQYF
TRBV6-1	many	TRBJ2-2	CASRTGTNTGELFF
TRBV15	many	TRBJ2-7	CATSRAGGKDEQYF
TRBV5-1	NA	TRBJ2-1	CASSVKQGYEQFF
TRBV11-2	many	TRBJ2-1	CAAAASAYNEQFF
TRBV6-5	many	TRBJ1-5	CASSYLGQGVGQPQHF
TRBV12-3/TRBV12-4	many	TRBJ1-5	CASSSRDTYSNQPQHF
TRBV29-1	many	TRBJ1-2	CSVELRDLVYGYTF
TRBV28	many	TRBJ1-4	CASSIRQGVATNEKLFF
TRBV12-3/TRBV12-4	NA	TRBJ2-1	CASSFRDFLRLSAVQLNEQFF
TRBV6-1	many	TRBJ1-2	CASSEGGSGNYGYTF
TRBV30	many	TRBJ2-2	CAWSVQGWGSGELFF
TRBV6-1	NA	TRBJ1-2	CASSSGMGIYGYTF
TRBV7-3	many	TRBJ2-1	CASSFTGTGNNEQFF
TRBV30	NA	TRBJ1-1	CAWSPGGGAEAFF
TRBV20-1	NA	TRBJ2-2	CSARPSERENTGELFF
TRBV19	few	TRBJ1-5	CASTITGWNQPQHF
TRBV18	few	TRBJ2-7	CASSPSGTRASYEQYF
TRBV20-1	NA	TRBJ2-1	CSATGTSGNSYNEQFF
TRBV5-5	many	TRBJ1-2	CASSWDYYGYTF
TRBV2	NA	TRBJ2-7	CASSWETGSSYEQYF
TRBV12-3/TRBV12-4	many	TRBJ1-1	CASRWGTVNTEAFF
TRBV20-1	NA	TRBJ2-5	CSTLRQGLGLRYF
TRBV5-1	many	TRBJ2-1	CASSLGLGGQTQRNEQFF
TRBV7-8	NA	TRBJ1-6	CASSPEGLTYNSPLHF
TRBV11-2	NA	TRBJ1-2	CASRGPDGYTF
TRBV6-1	few	TRBJ2-1	CASSSVAGDYNEQFF
TRBV28	many	TRBJ2-7	CASSLSGESSYEQYF
TRBV12-3/TRBV12-4	many	TRBJ2-6	CASSPLGGGQGSSGANVLTF
TRBV5-6	many	TRBJ2-7	CASSFRQYSYEQYF
TRBV6-1	NA	TRBJ1-5	CASSELGPNQPQHF
TRBV6-1	many	TRBJ1-1	CASSELFTGWTEAFF
TRBV2	many	TRBJ2-1	CASSPRAVSYNEQFF
TRBV9	NA	TRBJ2-2	CASSVSTGHNTGELFF
TRBV4-1	NA	TRBJ2-2	CASSQYLDTELFF
TRBV6-1	many	TRBJ1-1	CASSELDTLNTEAFF
TRBV7-9	many	TRBJ2-5	CASRSEVETQYF
TRBV20-1	many	TRBJ1-4	CSAWPIEGTNEKLFF
TRBV5-5	many	TRBJ1-6	CASSPRTGGKESPLHF
TRBV28	NA	TRBJ1-3	CASKGSGNTIYF
TRBV30	many	TRBJ1-1	CAWSPGGGTEAFF
TRBV9	NA	TRBJ2-5	CASSGTSGTQETQYF